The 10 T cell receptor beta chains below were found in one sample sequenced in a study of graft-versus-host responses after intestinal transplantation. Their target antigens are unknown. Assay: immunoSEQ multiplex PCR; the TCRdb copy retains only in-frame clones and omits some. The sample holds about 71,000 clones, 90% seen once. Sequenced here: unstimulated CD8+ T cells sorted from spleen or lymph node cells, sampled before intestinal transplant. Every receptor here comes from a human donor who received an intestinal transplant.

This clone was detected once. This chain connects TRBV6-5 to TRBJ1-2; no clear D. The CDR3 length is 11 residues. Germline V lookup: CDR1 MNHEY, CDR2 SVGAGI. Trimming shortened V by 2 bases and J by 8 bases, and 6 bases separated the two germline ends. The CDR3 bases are TGTGCCAGCAGTTACGGTCTAGGCTACACCTTC. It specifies CASSYGLGYTF.

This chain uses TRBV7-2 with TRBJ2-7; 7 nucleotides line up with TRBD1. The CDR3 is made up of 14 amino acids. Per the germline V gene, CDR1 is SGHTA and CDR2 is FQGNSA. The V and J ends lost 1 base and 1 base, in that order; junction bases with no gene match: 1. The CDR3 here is CASSLVGQSYEQYF. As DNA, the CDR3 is TGTGCCAGCAGCTTAGTGGGACAGTCCTACGAGCAGTACTTC.

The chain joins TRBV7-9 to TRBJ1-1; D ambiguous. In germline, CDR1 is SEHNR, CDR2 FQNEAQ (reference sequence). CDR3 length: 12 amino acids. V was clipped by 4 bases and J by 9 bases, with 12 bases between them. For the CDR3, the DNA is TGTGCCAGCAGCTCGAACAACCTGAAAGCTTTCTTT. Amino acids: CASSSNNLKAFF.

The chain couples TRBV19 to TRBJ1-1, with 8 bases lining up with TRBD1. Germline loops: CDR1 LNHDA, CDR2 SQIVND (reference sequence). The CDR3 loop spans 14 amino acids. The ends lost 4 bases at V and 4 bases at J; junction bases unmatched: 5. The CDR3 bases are TGTGCCAGTAGTACCACAGGGGGTCCCACTGAAGCTTTCTTT. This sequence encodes CASSTTGGPTEAFF.

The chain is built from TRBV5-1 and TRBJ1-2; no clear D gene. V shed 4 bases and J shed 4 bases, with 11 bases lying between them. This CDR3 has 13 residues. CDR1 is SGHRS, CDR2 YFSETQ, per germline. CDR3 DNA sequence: TGCGCCAGCAGCGTGCCCAGAGGCTATGGCTACACCTTC. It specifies CASSVPRGYGYTF.

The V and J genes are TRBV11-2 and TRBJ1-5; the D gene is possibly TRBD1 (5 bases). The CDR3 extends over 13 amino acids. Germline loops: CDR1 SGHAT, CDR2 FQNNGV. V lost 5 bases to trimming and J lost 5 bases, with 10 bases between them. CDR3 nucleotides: TGTGCCAGCAGCCTGGGAGGGGATCAGCCCCAGCATTTT. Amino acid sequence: CASSLGGDQPQHF.

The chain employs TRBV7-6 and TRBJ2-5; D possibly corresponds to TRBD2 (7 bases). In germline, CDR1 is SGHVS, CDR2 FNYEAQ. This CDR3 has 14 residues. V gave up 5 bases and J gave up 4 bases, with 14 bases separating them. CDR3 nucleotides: TGTGCCAGCAGCCTGTGGGGGGGGCCAGAGACCCAGTACTTC. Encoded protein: CASSLWGGPETQYF.

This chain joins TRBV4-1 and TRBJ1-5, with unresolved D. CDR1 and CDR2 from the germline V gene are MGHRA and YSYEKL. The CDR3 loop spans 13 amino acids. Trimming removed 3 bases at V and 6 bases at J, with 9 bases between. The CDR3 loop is CASSQVYGQPQHF. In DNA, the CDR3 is TGCGCCAGCAGCCAGGTTTACGGTCAGCCCCAGCATTTT.

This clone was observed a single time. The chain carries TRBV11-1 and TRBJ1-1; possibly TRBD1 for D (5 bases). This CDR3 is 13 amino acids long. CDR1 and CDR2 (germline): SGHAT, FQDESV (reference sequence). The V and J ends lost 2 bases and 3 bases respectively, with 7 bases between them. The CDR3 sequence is CASSLRGYTEAFF. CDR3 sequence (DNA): TGTGCCAGCAGCTTACGGGGGTACACTGAAGCTTTCTTT. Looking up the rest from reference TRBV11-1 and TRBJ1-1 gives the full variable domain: EAEVAQSPRYKITEKSQAVAFWCDPISGHATLYWYRQILGQGPELLVQFQDESVVDDSQLPKDRFSAERLKGVDSTLKIQPAELGDSAMYLCASSLRGYTEAFFGQGTRLTVV.

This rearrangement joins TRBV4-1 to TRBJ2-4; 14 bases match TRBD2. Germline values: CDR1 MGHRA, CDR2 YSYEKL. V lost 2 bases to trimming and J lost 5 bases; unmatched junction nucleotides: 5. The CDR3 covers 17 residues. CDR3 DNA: TGCGCCAGCAGCCAAAGAGGACTAGCGGGGGGACAAAACATTCAGTACTTC. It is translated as CASSQRGLAGGQNIQYF.